A single sample is the source of the 19 T cell receptor beta chains below, sequenced in a study of blood T cell repertoires in COVID-19. Only in-frame clones appear in the TCRdb table, and some are missing; sequencing was by immunoSEQ multiplex PCR. Of under 120,000 clones listed, roughly four fifths are singletons. The sample taken for sequencing was peripheral blood. The receptors come from a man aged 65 to 79 with active or convalescent COVID-19.

The chain employs TRBV2 and TRBJ1-2, with D uncertain. This CDR3 is built from 11 residues. The germline CDR1 and CDR2 sequences are SNHLY and FYNNEI. Trimming left V 10 bases short and J 6 bases short, with 12 bases between. The CDR3 loop reads CATRPGNGYTF. The CDR3 bases are TGTGCCACGCGACCGGGAAATGGCTACACCTTC. Variable domain in full (rest from reference TRBV2 and TRBJ1-2): EPEVTQTPSHQVTQMGQEVILRCVPISNHLYFYWYRQILGQKVEFLVSFYNNEISEKSEIFDDQFSVERPDGSNFTLKIRSTKLEDSAMYFCATRPGNGYTFGSGTRLTVV.

The gene calls are TRBV5-1 and TRBJ1-1; TRBD1 aligns across 10 bases. The CDR3 is 13 residues long. The V gene end was trimmed by 2 bases and the J gene end by 10 bases; junction bases not matched to a gene: 5. Germline V CDR1 and CDR2: SGHRS, YFSETQ. For the CDR3, the DNA is TGCGCCAGCAGCTTCGGGACAGGGGATGGAGCTTTCTTT. Amino acid sequence: CASSFGTGDGAFF.

V and J are TRBV28 and TRBJ2-7; 9 bases match TRBD1. Germline loops: CDR1 MDHEN, CDR2 SYDVKM. The length of the CDR3 is 13 residues. Losses at the gene ends were 8 bases for V and 2 bases for J; bases not matched to a gene: 4. The CDR3 DNA is TGTGCCAGCCACAGGGGGCGCCCCTACGAGCAGTACTTC. Protein product: CASHRGRPYEQYF.

This clone appeared a few times. This chain connects TRBV3-1 (or the pseudogene TRBV3-2) to TRBJ2-7; 13 bases agree with TRBD2. The CDR3 extends over 16 amino acids. V dropped 4 bases and J dropped 3; count of bases not matched to a gene: 6. The germline V gene has CDR1 LGHDT and CDR2 YNNKEL (reference sequence). Written as DNA, the CDR3 is TGTGCCAGCAGCCCCCCGGGACTAGCGGGACTCTACGAGCAGTACTTC. The encoded protein is CASSPPGLAGLYEQYF.

This chain uses TRBV6-5 with TRBJ1-5, with 7 bases matching TRBD1. Germline CDR1 and CDR2: MNHEY and SVGAGI. The CDR3 totals 14 residues. V lost 5 bases and J lost 5; bases outside the gene matches: 6. The DNA of the CDR3 is TGTGCCAGCAGTCGTCAGGGGGGTGATCAGCCCCAGCATTTT. This sequence encodes CASSRQGGDQPQHF.

The chain combines TRBV27 with TRBJ2-7, with TRBD1 matching 8 bases. In germline, CDR1 is MNHEY, CDR2 SMNVEV (reference sequence). The trim removed 5 bases at V and 5 bases at J, leaving 8 bases unmatched. The CDR3 has 14 residues. The CDR3 protein is CASSPWTGRNEQYF. CDR3 DNA sequence: TGTGCCAGCAGTCCTTGGACAGGGAGGAACGAGCAGTACTTC.

V usage is TRBV12-3 or TRBV12-4 and J usage is TRBJ1-1; TRBD1 is a possible D gene (6 bases). The CDR3 is made up of 13 amino acids. The ends were cut back, 7 bases at V and 6 bases at J, with 15 bases in the middle. In nucleotides, the CDR3 is TGTGCCAGCATGGGTCGGGGGGCAGCTGAAGCTTTCTTT. Protein: CASMGRGAAEAFF.

The V gene is TRBV5-6, the J gene TRBJ1-1; tentative D call: TRBD1 (5 bases). Between the trimmed V and J ends, which lost 2 bases and 4 bases, there was a span of 9 bases. This CDR3 region has 13 residues. CDR1 is SGHDT, CDR2 YYEEEE, per germline. Here the CDR3 reads CASSLSGATEAFF. Written as DNA, the CDR3 is TGTGCCAGCAGCTTAAGCGGGGCCACTGAAGCTTTCTTT.

This sequence joins TRBV5-8 and TRBJ1-4, with D unclear. V was cut by 0 bases and J by 5 bases, with 17 bases left in between. Germline CDR1 reads SGHTS; CDR2 reads YDEGEE. This CDR3 comprises 17 residues. The CDR3 sequence is CASSLAANYYQNEKLFF. The CDR3 DNA reads as TGTGCCAGCAGCTTGGCCGCAAACTATTACCAGAATGAAAAACTGTTTTTT. Looking up the rest from reference TRBV5-8 and TRBJ1-4 gives the full variable domain: EAGVTQSPTHLIKTRGQQATLRCSPISGHTSVYWYQQALGLGLQFLLWYDEGEERNRGNFPPRFSGRQFPNYSSELNVNALELEDSALYLCASSLAANYYQNEKLFFGSGTQLSVL.

V is TRBV27 and J is TRBJ1-6; a weak D match, TRBD1 (5 bases). Germline-derived CDR1 and CDR2 are MNHEY and SMNVEV (reference sequence). CDR3 length: 16 amino acids. Trimming removed 3 bases at V and 5 bases at J, with 14 bases between. CDR3 region: CASSLEPGLDNSPLHF. DNA of the CDR3: TGTGCCAGCAGTTTGGAGCCAGGGTTAGATAATTCACCCCTCCACTTT.

This sequence joins TRBV4-2 and TRBJ2-1; 8 bases fit TRBD1. This CDR3 has 15 residues. V trimming: 4 bases; J trimming: 4 bases; junction bases outside the gene matches: 6. The V gene's germline CDR1 is LGHNA and CDR2 YNFKEQ. CDR3 sequence (DNA): TGTGCCAGCAGCCTGGAGGGGGACAGGTACAATGAGCAGTTCTTC. It codes for CASSLEGDRYNEQFF.

This clone was observed a single time. V is TRBV14 and J is TRBJ1-4, with 7 nucleotides matching TRBD1. CDR1 and CDR2 (germline): SGHDN, FVKESK. V shed 0 bases, J shed 0 bases, and the junction held 4 bases outside the gene matches. The CDR3 covers 17 residues. The CDR3 loop reads CASSQDRGTATNEKLFF. The CDR3 DNA is TGTGCCAGCAGCCAAGATAGAGGGACAGCAACTAATGAAAAACTGTTTTTT.

The CDR3: CATEGTETPYNEQFF. CDR3 bases: TGTGCCACCGAAGGTACAGAGACACCCTACAATGAGCAGTTCTTC. V and J are TRBV24-1 and TRBJ2-1; D not resolved. Trimming pared 9 bases from V and 2 bases from J, leaving 16 bases between. The CDR3 runs 15 residues. Germline V gene lookup returns CDR1 KGHDR and CDR2 SFDVKD.

The chain links TRBV21-1 to TRBJ1-4; the table's D call, TRBD1, was not checked against the DNA. TRBV21-1 is listed as a pseudogene. The CDR3 spans 17 residues. CDR3: CASRERQGVATNEKLFF. As DNA, the CDR3 is TGTGCCAGCAGAGAACGACAGGGGGTGGCAACTAATGAAAAACTGTTTTTT.

The J gene is TRBJ2-2, the V gene TRBV6-5; 7 nucleotides match TRBD1. The CDR3 sequence is 14 residues long. CDR1 is MNHEY, CDR2 SVGAGI, per germline. V gave up 6 bases and J gave up 2 bases; unmatched junction bases: 3. The CDR3 here is CASRRQGNTGELFF. In DNA, the CDR3 is TGTGCCAGCAGGAGACAGGGAAACACCGGGGAGCTGTTTTTT.

The V and J genes are TRBV18 and TRBJ1-1; 12 positions agree with TRBD1. The CDR3 runs 16 residues. V trimming: 0 bases; J trimming: 6 bases; junction bases outside the gene matches: 5. Germline V CDR1 and CDR2: KGHSH, LQKENI. The CDR3 protein is CASSPPRDRGQAEAFF. The CDR3 nucleotides read TGTGCCAGCTCACCACCTAGGGACAGGGGGCAAGCTGAAGCTTTCTTT.

The rearrangement uses TRBV28 and TRBJ1-2; the D gene is possibly TRBD1 (5 bases). Per the germline V gene, CDR1 is MDHEN and CDR2 is SYDVKM. There are 15 residues in the CDR3. Trimming pared 6 bases from V and 4 bases from J, leaving 18 bases between. CDR3 region: CASSPPQGMSYGYTF. For the CDR3, the DNA is TGTGCCAGCAGCCCCCCCCAGGGAATGAGCTATGGCTACACCTTC.

V usage is TRBV24-1 and J usage is TRBJ2-1, with a tentative D call TRBD1 (8 bases). The CDR3 spans 15 residues. Per germline, CDR1 KGHDR and CDR2 SFDVKD. Trimming stripped 4 bases from V and 8 bases from J, with 17 bases between. The CDR3 loop is CATSENRGGEDEQFF. The DNA for the CDR3 is TGTGCCACCAGTGAAAACAGGGGGGGAGAGGATGAGCAGTTCTTC.

The chain uses TRBV28 and TRBJ1-4, with 9 positions matching TRBD1. Germline CDR1 and CDR2: MDHEN and SYDVKM. The CDR3 spans 16 residues. V trimming: 4 bases; J trimming: 10 bases; junction bases outside the gene matches: 13. CDR3 DNA sequence: TGTGCCAGCAGTTCGGGGGGTGGGACAGGGCTGGCAAAACTGTTTTTT. Its translation: CASSSGGGTGLAKLFF.